The sequence of this TCR beta chain was determined in a study of shared clonotypes between healthy human individuals. Overall study findings and caveats: Even with large depth, rarefaction showed that sorted-subset sequencing was incomplete.

Some clones are missing from TCRdb's copy, which holds only in-frame ones; the method was immunoSEQ multiplex PCR. Found here are roughly 2.1 million clones, more than 85% of them singletons; the top ten hold more than 1.5%. Selected positively for CCR7 and CD45RO-negative, naive CD8 cells excluded terminally differentiated effector memory CD45RA+ cells. This clone was recorded only once. Antigen specificity is unknown. This CDR3 comprises 15 residues. With 3 bases clipped from V and 10 bases from J, the junction kept 11 bases outside the gene matches. The V gene's germline CDR1 is SEHNR and CDR2 FQNEAQ (reference sequence).

The sample comprised naive CD8+ T cells from PBMCs. The V call is TRBV7-9, the J call TRBJ2-1, with 8 bases aligning to TRBD2. The sequence came from a man aged 18 to 30 in good health. Some clones in this sample may be carry-over from other donors' samples. In DNA form, the CDR3 reads TGTGCCAGCAGCTTTTTAGCGGGACCCTACGGGGAGCAGTTCTTC. Its protein is CASSFLAGPYGEQFF.